A single sample is the source of the 26 T cell receptor beta chains below, sequenced in a study of post-analysis software for immune sequencing data. The TCR beta cDNA libraries contained unique molecular identifiers. In TCRdb, the PCR reads were re-called with MiXCR into one record per CDR3 protein. This sample carries approximately 690,000 distinct CDR3 sequences, approximately 59% of them seen once, and the ten largest clones take around 11%. These receptors' antigens are unknown. Study conclusions and caveats: Five TRBV segments were significantly more frequent in patients than in controls. TRBV5-6, TRBV5-1 and TRBV20-1 were among these segments.

Sequences were obtained from blood. The receptors here all came from a girl aged 2-10 years with multiple sclerosis.

This chain links TRBV2 with TRBJ2-3; perhaps TRBD2 as D (5 bases). The CDR3 is 12 residues long. Trimming took 7 bases from V and 5 from J, leaving 10 bases between them. CDR1 is SNHLY and CDR2 is FYNNEI in the germline V gene. CDR3 in DNA: TGTGCCAGCACCACTAGGCAAGATACGCAGTATTTT. This encodes CASTTRQDTQYF.

J is TRBJ2-1 and V is TRBV7-3; 8 nucleotides agree with TRBD1. The V and J ends lost 5 bases and 6 bases, in that order; junction bases with no gene match: 9. The V gene's germline CDR1 is SGHTA and CDR2 FQGTGA. The CDR3 has 15 residues. In DNA form, the CDR3 reads TGTGCCAGCAGCGTGCAGGGGGCTAGTAGCAATGAGCAGTTCTTC. Amino acids: CASSVQGASSNEQFF.

This chain joins TRBV20-1 and TRBJ2-5, with unresolved D. Germline V gene sequence: CDR1 DFQATT, CDR2 SNEGSKA (reference sequence). Trimming removed 3 bases from V and 5 bases from J, with 13 bases in between. The CDR3 covers 13 residues. The CDR3 DNA reads TGCAGTGCTAGGATGTGGGATTCGGAGACCCAGTACTTC. Protein sequence: CSARMWDSETQYF.

The rearrangement links TRBV5-1 to TRBJ2-5, with D possibly matching TRBD2 (7 bases). Trimming cost V 2 bases and J 5 bases, with 19 bases left between them. The germline CDR1 and CDR2 sequences are SGHRS and YFSETQ. The CDR3 covers 16 residues. Here the CDR3 reads CASSFFPGGPRETQYF. The DNA of the CDR3 is TGCGCCAGCAGCTTCTTCCCCGGGGGGCCTCGGGAGACCCAGTACTTC.

The V and J genes are TRBV4-1 and TRBJ1-1; 7 nucleotides match TRBD1. Germline trimming cut 3 bases from V and 3 bases from J; bases unmatched to any gene: 7. CDR1 is MGHRA, CDR2 YSYEKL, per germline. The CDR3 runs to 15 residues. CDR3 sequence (DNA): TGCGCCAGCAGCCACGGGACAGTCGAGTACACTGAAGCTTTCTTT. Translated: CASSHGTVEYTEAFF.

The chain combines TRBV12-5 with TRBJ1-2; D gene ambiguous. This CDR3 is 15 amino acids long. V was trimmed by 3 bases and J by 8 bases, leaving 19 bases between them. Per germline, CDR1 LGHNT and CDR2 FRNRAP. The chain's CDR3 is CASGLNGRKLYGYTF. Written as DNA, the CDR3 is TGTGCTAGTGGTTTAAACGGACGCAAGCTATACGGCTACACCTTC.

The gene calls are TRBV12-3 or TRBV12-4 and TRBJ2-5; tentatively, D is TRBD2 (5 bases). The V gene lost 2 bases and the J gene lost 1 base, with 14 bases spanning the gap. This CDR3 has 16 residues. CDR3 sequence: CASSLWRGQFQETQYF. Here the CDR3 DNA reads TGTGCCAGCAGTTTATGGCGCGGGCAGTTCCAAGAGACCCAGTACTTC.

The chain joins TRBV9 to TRBJ1-1, with D unresolved. Germline V gives CDR1 SGDLS, CDR2 YYNGEE. The CDR3 is 14 amino acids. Trimming left V 0 bases short and J 1 base short, with 7 bases between. CDR3 in DNA: TGTGCCAGCAGCGTAGTTGGCGGGAACACTGAAGCTTTCTTT. This sequence encodes CASSVVGGNTEAFF.

CDR3: CASSPHRAYGYTF. As DNA, the CDR3 is TGTGCCAGCAGTCCCCACAGGGCCTATGGCTACACCTTC. The chain employs TRBV12-3 or TRBV12-4 and TRBJ1-2; TRBD1 might be the D (6 bases). V dropped 5 bases and J dropped 4 bases, with 11 bases sitting between them. The CDR3 is made up of 13 amino acids.

The chain employs TRBV12-3 or TRBV12-4 and TRBJ2-3; D is possibly TRBD2 (5 bases). The CDR3 runs 15 residues. Trimming shortened V by 6 bases and J by 4 bases, and 17 bases separated the two germline ends. The CDR3 is CASSPRNLAADTQYF. CDR3 coding DNA: TGTGCCAGCAGCCCCCGGAATCTAGCCGCAGATACGCAGTATTTT.

The chain employs TRBV7-2 and TRBJ1-2; possibly TRBD1 for D (6 bases). The CDR3 has 14 residues. Trimming took off 5 bases at V and 4 bases at J, with 14 bases between the two ends. CDR1 is SGHTA, CDR2 FQGNSA, per germline. DNA for the CDR3: TGTGCCAGCAGCAACTACAGGGTATCCTATGGCTACACCTTC. This encodes CASSNYRVSYGYTF.

The V and J genes are TRBV5-1 and TRBJ2-1, with D tentatively TRBD2 (5 bases). Per the germline V gene, CDR1 is SGHRS and CDR2 is YFSETQ. This CDR3 spans 17 amino acids. V was cut by 0 bases and J by 0 bases, with 13 bases left in between. The CDR3 reads CASSLVGGSSSYNEQFF. The DNA for the CDR3 is TGCGCCAGCAGCTTGGTTGGAGGTTCGAGCTCCTACAATGAGCAGTTCTTC. Using reference TRBV5-1 and TRBJ2-1 for the parts outside the CDR3, the full variable domain is KAGVTQTPRYLIKTRGQQVTLSCSPISGHRSVSWYQQTPGQGLQFLFEYFSETQRNKGNFPGRFSGRQFSNSRSEMNVSTLELGDSALYLCASSLVGGSSSYNEQFFGPGTRLTVL.

The rearrangement links TRBV12-3 or TRBV12-4 to TRBJ1-6; D unresolved. The V end was cut by 1 base, the J end by 0 bases, with 7 bases between. The CDR3 runs 16 residues. This CDR3 reads CASSLDGLSYNSPLHF. For the CDR3, the DNA is TGTGCCAGCAGTTTAGACGGTCTCTCCTATAATTCACCCCTCCACTTT.

The CDR3 sequence: CASSAGGRMAEQYF. The CDR3 DNA is TGTGCCAGCAGCGCAGGCGGGAGGATGGCCGAGCAGTACTTC. The chain employs TRBV9 and TRBJ2-7; 8 nucleotides match TRBD2. Trimming at V came to 3 bases and at J to 6 bases, leaving 8 bases not matched to a gene. CDR3 length: 14 amino acids. Germline CDR1 is SGDLS and CDR2 is YYNGEE. Full variable domain (remainder filled in from reference TRBV9 and TRBJ2-7): DSGVTQTPKHLITATGQRVTLRCSPRSGDLSVYWYQQSLDQGLQFLIQYYNGEERAKGNILERFSAQQFPDLHSELNLSSLELGDSALYFCASSAGGRMAEQYFGPGTRLTVT.

V is TRBV6-1 and J is TRBJ2-7, with TRBD2 as a possible D gene (5 bases). Trimming shortened V by 6 bases and J by 1 base, and 19 bases separated the two germline ends. Per germline, CDR1 MNHNS and CDR2 SASEGT. This CDR3 is 16 amino acids long. The CDR3 region is CASSSKGRERSYEQYF. The CDR3 DNA reads as TGTGCCAGCAGCTCCAAGGGAAGGGAGCGATCCTACGAGCAGTACTTC.

The rearrangement links TRBV7-3 to TRBJ2-3; D not certain. Looked up from germline, CDR1 is SGHTA and CDR2 is FQGTGA. Trimming took off 1 base at V and 1 base at J, with 15 bases between the two ends. The CDR3 sequence is 17 residues long. The CDR3 sequence is CASSLSGLSLGTDTQYF. The CDR3 DNA sequence: TGTGCCAGCAGCTTAAGTGGGTTATCACTTGGCACAGATACGCAGTATTTT.

The chain recombines TRBV4-1 with TRBJ2-1; 9 nucleotides align to TRBD2. Unmatched junction bases numbered 5, after V lost 1 base and J lost 7 bases. Germline V gene data show CDR1 as MGHRA and CDR2 as YSYEKL. The CDR3 is made up of 15 amino acids. Here the CDR3 DNA reads TGCGCCAGCAGCCAAGGACTAGCGGCTTTGAATGAGCAGTTCTTC. This sequence encodes CASSQGLAALNEQFF.

This clonotype was found a few times. The genes are TRBV7-9 and TRBJ2-1, with D possibly being TRBD2 (6 bases). CDR3 length: 15 amino acids. V dropped 5 bases and J dropped 0 bases, with 11 bases sitting between them. The germline V gene has CDR1 SEHNR and CDR2 FQNEAQ (reference sequence). CDR3 nucleotides: TGTGCCAGCAGCCAGGGACTTAGCTCCTACAATGAGCAGTTCTTC. Protein product: CASSQGLSSYNEQFF.

This clonotype was seen at least ten times. Here the CDR3 DNA reads TGCAGTGCAGCCCCACCGGGAGGGCCCCCAGATACGCAGTATTTT. Translation: CSAAPPGGPPDTQYF. J is TRBJ2-3 and V is TRBV20-1; 8 nucleotides match TRBD2. CDR3 length equals 15 residues. J was trimmed by 4 bases and V by 6 bases; bases with no gene match: 12. Germline V gene sequence: CDR1 DFQATT, CDR2 SNEGSKA (reference sequence).

This chain connects TRBV20-1 to TRBJ1-1; no reliable D call. This CDR3 has 14 amino acids. The V end lost 3 bases, the J end lost 1 base, and 12 bases lay between the germline ends. Germline V CDR1 and CDR2: DFQATT, SNEGSKA (reference sequence). This CDR3 is CSASNGRRNTEAFF. The CDR3, as DNA: TGCAGTGCTAGCAATGGCAGACGGAACACTGAAGCTTTCTTT.

The gene calls are TRBV12-3 or TRBV12-4 and TRBJ2-7, with 8 bases identical to TRBD1. Trimming took 6 bases from V and 3 from J; bases not matched to a gene: 7. This CDR3 is built from 14 residues. The CDR3 loop reads CASRWRQGSYEQYF. Here the CDR3 DNA reads TGTGCCAGCAGATGGAGACAGGGGAGCTACGAGCAGTACTTC.

V is TRBV4-2 and J is TRBJ2-7; 9 bases are shared with TRBD2. Trimming at V came to 3 bases and at J to 0 bases, leaving 3 bases not matched to a gene. The CDR3 is 15 residues long. Germline V gene sequence: CDR1 LGHNA, CDR2 YNFKEQ. The CDR3 DNA sequence: TGTGCCAGCAGCCAGGCTAGCGGGACCTCCTACGAGCAGTACTTC. It specifies CASSQASGTSYEQYF.

This rearrangement joins TRBV28 to TRBJ2-5, with 9 positions matching TRBD1. The J call may be faulty, since TRBJ2-7 better matches the DNA end. The germline CDR1 and CDR2 sequences are MDHEN and SYDVKM. The CDR3 totals 14 residues. CDR3 bases: TGTGCCAGCAGTCATAGACAGGGGGTTAGCGAGCAGTACTTC. Its protein product is CASSHRQGVSEQYF.

The chain has TRBV20-1 and TRBJ2-7; 7 bases are shared with TRBD1. Germline V gene sequence: CDR1 DFQATT, CDR2 SNEGSKA (reference sequence). The V and J ends lost 3 bases and 5 bases, in that order; junction bases with no gene match: 13. The CDR3 extends over 15 amino acids. The CDR3 spells CSASRETGYGNEQYF. CDR3 bases: TGCAGTGCTAGTAGAGAGACAGGGTACGGGAACGAGCAGTACTTC.

This clonotype was found a few times. The CDR3 sequence is CASSSGDLYGYTF. DNA of the CDR3: TGTGCCAGCAGTTCCGGGGACCTGTATGGCTACACCTTC. The chain carries TRBV6-5 and TRBJ1-2, with D possibly matching TRBD1 (5 bases). The CDR3 totals 13 residues. CDR1 is MNHEY and CDR2 is SVGAGI in the germline V gene. The V end lost 4 bases, the J end lost 5 bases, and 11 bases lay between the germline ends.

This chain links TRBV6-5 with TRBJ2-1; TRBD1 matches 10 bases. V shed 6 bases, J shed 4 bases, and the junction held 9 bases outside the gene matches. CDR1 and CDR2 (germline): MNHEY, SVGAGI. The CDR3 is 16 residues long. The CDR3 coding sequence is TGTGCCAGCAGAGAAACCGACAGGGGGCTATACAATGAGCAGTTCTTC. This encodes CASRETDRGLYNEQFF.